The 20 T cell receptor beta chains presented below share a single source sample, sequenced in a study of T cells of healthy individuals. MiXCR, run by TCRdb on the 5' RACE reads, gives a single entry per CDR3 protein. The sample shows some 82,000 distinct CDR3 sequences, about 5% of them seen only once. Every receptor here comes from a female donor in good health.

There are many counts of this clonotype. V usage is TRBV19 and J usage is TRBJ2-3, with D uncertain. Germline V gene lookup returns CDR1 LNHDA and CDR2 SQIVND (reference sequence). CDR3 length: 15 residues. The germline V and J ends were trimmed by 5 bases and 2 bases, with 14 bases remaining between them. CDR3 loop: CASSPTALNTDTQYF. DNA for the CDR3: TGTGCCAGTAGTCCCACAGCCCTCAACACAGATACGCAGTATTTT.

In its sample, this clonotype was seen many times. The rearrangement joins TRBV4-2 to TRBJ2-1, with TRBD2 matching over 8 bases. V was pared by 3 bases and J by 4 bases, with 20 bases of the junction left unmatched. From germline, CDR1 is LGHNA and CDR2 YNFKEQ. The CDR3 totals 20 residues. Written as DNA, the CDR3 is TGTGCCAGCAGCCAGGCGGATGCGGGAATGGCGGGAGGACGGTACAATGAGCAGTTCTTC. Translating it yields CASSQADAGMAGGRYNEQFF.

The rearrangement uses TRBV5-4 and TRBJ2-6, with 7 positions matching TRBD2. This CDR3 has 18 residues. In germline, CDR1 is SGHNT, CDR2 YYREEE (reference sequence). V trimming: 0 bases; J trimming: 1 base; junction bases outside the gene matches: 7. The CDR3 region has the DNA TGTGCCAGCAGCTTGGATGGGGGAGGGCGGTCTGGGGCCAACGTCCTGACTTTC. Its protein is CASSLDGGGRSGANVLTF.

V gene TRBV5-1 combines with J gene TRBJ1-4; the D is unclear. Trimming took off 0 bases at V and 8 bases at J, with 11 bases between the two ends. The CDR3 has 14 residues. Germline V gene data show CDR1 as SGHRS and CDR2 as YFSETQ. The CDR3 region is CASSLAPLGEKLFF. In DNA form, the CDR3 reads TGCGCCAGCAGCTTGGCCCCTCTGGGGGAAAAACTGTTTTTT.

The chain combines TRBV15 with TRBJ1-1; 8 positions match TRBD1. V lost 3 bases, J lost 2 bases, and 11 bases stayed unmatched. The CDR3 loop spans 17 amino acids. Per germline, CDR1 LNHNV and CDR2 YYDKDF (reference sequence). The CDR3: CATSSDGTGRGNTEAFF. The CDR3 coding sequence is TGTGCCACCAGCAGCGATGGGACAGGCCGTGGAAACACTGAAGCTTTCTTT. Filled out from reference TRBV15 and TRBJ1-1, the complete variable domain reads DAMVIQNPRYQVTQFGKPVTLSCSQTLNHNVMYWYQQKSSQAPKLLFHYYDKDFNNEADTPDNFQSRRPNTSFCFLDIRSPGLGDTAMYLCATSSDGTGRGNTEAFFGQGTRLTVV.

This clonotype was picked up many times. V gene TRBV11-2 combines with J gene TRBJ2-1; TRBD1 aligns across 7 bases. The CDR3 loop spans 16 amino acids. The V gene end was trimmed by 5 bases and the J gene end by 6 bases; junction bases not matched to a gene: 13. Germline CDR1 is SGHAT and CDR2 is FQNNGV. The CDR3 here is CASSLHRGELGNEQFF. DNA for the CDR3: TGTGCCAGCAGCCTCCACAGGGGAGAATTAGGCAATGAGCAGTTCTTC.

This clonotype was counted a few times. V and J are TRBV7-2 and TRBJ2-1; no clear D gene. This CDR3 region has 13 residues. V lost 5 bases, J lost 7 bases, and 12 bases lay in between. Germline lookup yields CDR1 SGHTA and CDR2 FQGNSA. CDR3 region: CASSVGYANEQFF. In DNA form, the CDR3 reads TGTGCCAGCAGCGTAGGATATGCTAATGAGCAGTTCTTC. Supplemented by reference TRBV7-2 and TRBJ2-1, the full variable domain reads GAGVSQSPSNKVTEKGKDVELRCDPISGHTALYWYRQSLGQGLEFLIYFQGNSAPDKSGLPSDRFSAERTGGSVSTLTIQRTQQEDSAVYLCASSVGYANEQFFGPGTRLTVL.

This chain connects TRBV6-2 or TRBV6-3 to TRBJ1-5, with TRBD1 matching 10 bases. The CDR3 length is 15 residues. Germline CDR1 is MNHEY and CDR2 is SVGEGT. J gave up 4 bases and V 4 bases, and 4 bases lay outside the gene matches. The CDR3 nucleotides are TGTGCCAGCAGTTCGGGACAGGGGATTAATCAGCCCCAGCATTTT. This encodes CASSSGQGINQPQHF.

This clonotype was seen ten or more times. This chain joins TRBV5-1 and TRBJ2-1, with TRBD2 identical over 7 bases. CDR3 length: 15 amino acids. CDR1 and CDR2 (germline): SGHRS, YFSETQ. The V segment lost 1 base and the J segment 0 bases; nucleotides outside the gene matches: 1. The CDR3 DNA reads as TGCGCCAGCAGCTTGCGCGGGAGCTCCTACAATGAGCAGTTCTTC. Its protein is CASSLRGSSYNEQFF.

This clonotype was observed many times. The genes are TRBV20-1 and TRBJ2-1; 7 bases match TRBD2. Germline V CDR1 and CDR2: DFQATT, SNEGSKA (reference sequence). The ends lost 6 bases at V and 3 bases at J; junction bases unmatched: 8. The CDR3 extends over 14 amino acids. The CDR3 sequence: CSACGEGIYNEQFF. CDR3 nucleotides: TGCAGTGCCTGTGGGGAGGGGATCTACAATGAGCAGTTCTTC.

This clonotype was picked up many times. The CDR3 region is CAWSVYGGAGNTIYF. As DNA, the CDR3 is TGTGCCTGGAGTGTTTATGGGGGCGCCGGAAACACCATATATTTT. This chain uses TRBV30 with TRBJ1-3; D possibly corresponds to TRBD1 (6 bases). CDR1 is GTSNPN and CDR2 is SVGIG in the germline V gene (reference sequence). The CDR3 length is 15 residues. Trimming pared 0 bases from V and 4 bases from J, leaving 13 bases between.

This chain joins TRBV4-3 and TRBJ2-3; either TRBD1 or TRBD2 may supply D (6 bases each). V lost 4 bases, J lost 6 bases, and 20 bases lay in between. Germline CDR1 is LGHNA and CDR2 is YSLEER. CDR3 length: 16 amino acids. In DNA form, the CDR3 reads TGCGCCAGCAGCCTAGTCGGGGGACAAAGCGGTGATACGCAGTATTTT. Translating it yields CASSLVGGQSGDTQYF.

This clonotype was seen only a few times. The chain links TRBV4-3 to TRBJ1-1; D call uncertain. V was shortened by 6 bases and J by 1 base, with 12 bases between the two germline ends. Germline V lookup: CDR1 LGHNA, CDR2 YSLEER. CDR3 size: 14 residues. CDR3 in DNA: TGCGCCAGCAGTACTTCCCTCGAGAACACTGAAGCTTTCTTT. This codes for CASSTSLENTEAFF.

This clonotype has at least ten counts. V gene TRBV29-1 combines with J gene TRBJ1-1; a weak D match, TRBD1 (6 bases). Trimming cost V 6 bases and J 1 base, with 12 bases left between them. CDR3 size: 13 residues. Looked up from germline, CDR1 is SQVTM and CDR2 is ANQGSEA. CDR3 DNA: TGCAGCGTCGAACAGGGAAGGAACACTGAAGCTTTCTTT. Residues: CSVEQGRNTEAFF.

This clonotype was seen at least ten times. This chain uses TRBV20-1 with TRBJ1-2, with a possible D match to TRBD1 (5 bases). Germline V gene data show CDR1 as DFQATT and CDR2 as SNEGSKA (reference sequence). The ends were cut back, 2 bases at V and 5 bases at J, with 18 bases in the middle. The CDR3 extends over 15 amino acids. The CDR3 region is CSARRGDQGNYGYTF. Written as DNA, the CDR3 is TGCAGTGCTAGACGAGGGGACCAAGGAAATTATGGCTACACCTTC.

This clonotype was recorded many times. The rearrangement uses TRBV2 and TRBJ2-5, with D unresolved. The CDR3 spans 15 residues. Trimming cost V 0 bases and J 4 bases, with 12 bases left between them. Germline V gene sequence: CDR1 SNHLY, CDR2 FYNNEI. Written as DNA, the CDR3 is TGTGCCAGCAGTGAAGCCTGGGCCCCGATAGAGACCCAGTACTTC. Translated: CASSEAWAPIETQYF.

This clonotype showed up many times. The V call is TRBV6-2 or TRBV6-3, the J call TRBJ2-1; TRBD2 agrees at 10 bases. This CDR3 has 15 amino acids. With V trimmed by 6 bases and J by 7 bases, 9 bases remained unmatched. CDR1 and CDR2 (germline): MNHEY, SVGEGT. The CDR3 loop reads CASRPSGRGENEQFF. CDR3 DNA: TGTGCCAGCAGGCCCAGCGGGAGGGGGGAGAATGAGCAGTTCTTC.

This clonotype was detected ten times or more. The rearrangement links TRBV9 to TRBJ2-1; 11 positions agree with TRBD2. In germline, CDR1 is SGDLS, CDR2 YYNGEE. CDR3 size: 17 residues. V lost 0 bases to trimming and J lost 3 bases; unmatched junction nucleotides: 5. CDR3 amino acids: CASSVGRGLAVYNEQFF. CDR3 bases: TGTGCCAGCAGCGTAGGAAGGGGACTAGCGGTCTACAATGAGCAGTTCTTC.

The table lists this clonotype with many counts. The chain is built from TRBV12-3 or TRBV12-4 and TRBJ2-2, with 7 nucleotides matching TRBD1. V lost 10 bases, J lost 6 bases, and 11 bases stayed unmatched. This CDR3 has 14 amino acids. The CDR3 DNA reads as TGTGCCACCCAAAGGACAGGCTCCGCCGGGGAGCTGTTTTTT. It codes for CATQRTGSAGELFF.

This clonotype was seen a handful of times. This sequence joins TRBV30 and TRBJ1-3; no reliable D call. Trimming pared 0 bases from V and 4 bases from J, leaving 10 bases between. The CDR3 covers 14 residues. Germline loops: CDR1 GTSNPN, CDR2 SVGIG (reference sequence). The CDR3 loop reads CAWSVRSGGNTIYF. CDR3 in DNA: TGTGCCTGGAGTGTACGCTCTGGAGGAAACACCATATATTTT.